Following are 18 T cell receptor beta chains from one sample sequenced in a study of T cell responses to AZD1222 COVID-19 vaccine. Here immunoSEQ multiplex PCR was the method, and the copy in TCRdb shows in-frame clones only, minus some. Of 90,000 to 150,000 clones listed, around nine tenths are singletons. The specimen comprised peripheral blood, sampled on day 0 of AZD1222 vaccination. These receptor sequences come from an adult in good health.

As DNA, the CDR3 is TGTGCCAGCAGGCCTCACAGGGGCTGGAGCACAGATACGCAGTATTTT. This sequence encodes CASRPHRGWSTDTQYF. The rearrangement joins TRBV6-2 or TRBV6-3 to TRBJ2-3; 7 bases align to TRBD1. Germline-derived CDR1 and CDR2 are MNHEY and SVGEGT. This CDR3 region has 16 residues. The ends lost 6 bases at V and 0 bases at J; junction bases unmatched: 9.

The chain has TRBV7-4 and TRBJ2-5; 9 bases line up with TRBD2. V was clipped by 1 base and J by 0 bases; unmatched bases: 15. The germline gives CDR1 SGHVT, CDR2 SQSDAQ. There are 20 residues in the CDR3. The CDR3 loop is CASSLGAASGEPLYQETQYF. The CDR3 DNA sequence: TGTGCCAGCAGCTTAGGGGCGGCTAGCGGGGAACCCTTGTACCAAGAGACCCAGTACTTC.

V gene TRBV15 combines with J gene TRBJ1-6, with D perhaps matching TRBD1 (5 bases). Germline V lookup: CDR1 LNHNV, CDR2 YYDKDF (reference sequence). This CDR3 has 14 residues. V dropped 0 bases and J dropped 9 bases, with 9 bases sitting between them. The CDR3 region is CATSRDKGISPLHF. The CDR3 DNA is TGTGCCACCAGCAGAGATAAGGGGATTTCACCCCTCCACTTT.

In the case of this clone: Additional DNA sequences in this sample encode the identical CDR3. The V gene is TRBV5-1, the J gene TRBJ1-1, with 7 bases that match TRBD1. The germline CDR1 and CDR2 sequences are SGHRS and YFSETQ. J lost 1 base, V lost 1 base, and 1 base had no gene match. This CDR3 is 14 amino acids long. CDR3 DNA sequence: TGCGCCAGCAGCTTGCGACAGGGGAACACTGAAGCTTTCTTT. This codes for CASSLRQGNTEAFF. Full variable domain (remainder filled in from reference TRBV5-1 and TRBJ1-1): KAGVTQTPRYLIKTRGQQVTLSCSPISGHRSVSWYQQTPGQGLQFLFEYFSETQRNKGNFPGRFSGRQFSNSRSEMNVSTLELGDSALYLCASSLRQGNTEAFFGQGTRLTVV.

This clone was seen only once. The gene calls are TRBV18 and TRBJ2-7, with D possibly being TRBD1 (6 bases). V lost 0 bases and J 3 bases, leaving 6 bases between the germline ends. Germline V gives CDR1 KGHSH, CDR2 LQKENI. CDR3 length: 13 amino acids. CDR3 protein: CASSPPTGYEQYF. The CDR3 nucleotides read TGTGCCAGCTCACCACCGACAGGCTACGAGCAGTACTTC.

Details on this clone: One junction end does not reproduce the germline sequence, and a read error may be involved. The CDR3 sequence is CAGSQGTGAGNTIYF. As DNA, the CDR3 is TGTGCCGGCAGCCAAGGGACAGGGGCGGGAAACACCATATATTTT. The chain couples TRBV5-4 to TRBJ1-3; TRBD1 matches 10 bases. This CDR3 has 15 residues. Germline V gene sequence: CDR1 SGHNT, CDR2 YYREEE (reference sequence).

The CDR3 region has the DNA TGTGCCAGCAGCCCCGGGACTTACATTCAGTACTTC. Translated, it gives CASSPGTYIQYF. The J gene is TRBJ2-4, the V gene TRBV7-2; tentative D call: TRBD2 (6 bases). Trimming left V 5 bases short and J 8 bases short, with 10 bases between. This CDR3 comprises 12 residues. Germline assignment: CDR1 SGHTA and CDR2 FQGNSA.

This sequence joins TRBV3-1 (or the pseudogene TRBV3-2) and TRBJ2-5; D remains unclear. CDR1 and CDR2 from the germline V gene are LGHDT and YNNKEL (reference sequence). V lost 4 bases to trimming and J lost 5 bases, with 11 bases between them. The CDR3 has 13 residues. CDR3 DNA sequence: TGTGCCAGCAGCCGCTCGGCTGAGGAGACCCAGTACTTC. Protein product: CASSRSAEETQYF.

The table lists this clone with a few counts. The V and J genes are TRBV5-1 and TRBJ1-4; 8 positions agree with TRBD1. Germline trimming cut 1 base from V and 6 bases from J; bases unmatched to any gene: 8. The CDR3 has 16 residues. Germline assignment: CDR1 SGHRS and CDR2 YFSETQ. This CDR3 is CASSLTLDRVDEKLFF. The CDR3 DNA reads TGCGCCAGCAGCTTGACCTTGGACAGGGTAGATGAAAAACTGTTTTTT.

V is TRBV9 and J is TRBJ1-2; possible D gene TRBD1, 5 bases. V was shortened by 4 bases and J by 6 bases, with 19 bases between the two germline ends. This CDR3 is built from 15 residues. Germline V gene data show CDR1 as SGDLS and CDR2 as YYNGEE. CDR3 sequence (DNA): TGTGCCAGCAGCACGGGACCATCAAATTTACATGGCTACACCTTC. Protein product: CASSTGPSNLHGYTF.

This chain connects TRBV19 to TRBJ2-7; D not resolved. Trimming left V 4 bases short and J 1 base short, with 8 bases between. The CDR3 consists of 13 residues. From germline, CDR1 is LNHDA and CDR2 SQIVND (reference sequence). The CDR3 DNA reads as TGTGCCAGTAGTACGGTGGCGTCCTACGAGCAGTACTTC. Translation: CASSTVASYEQYF. Full variable domain (missing parts from reference TRBV19 and TRBJ2-7): DGGITQSPKYLFRKEGQNVTLSCEQNLNHDAMYWYRQDPGQGLRLIYYSQIVNDFQKGDIAEGYSVSREKKESFPLTVTSAQKNPTAFYLCASSTVASYEQYFGPGTRLTVT.

This clone has only one observation. The chain combines TRBV7-2 with TRBJ1-3; D uncertain. The CDR3 is made up of 15 amino acids. Trimming took 2 bases from V and 3 from J, leaving 11 bases between them. The germline gives CDR1 SGHTA, CDR2 FQGNSA. CDR3 sequence reads: CASSLSTQRGNTIYF. The CDR3 DNA reads TGTGCCAGCAGCTTATCCACGCAGCGTGGAAACACCATATATTTT.

Only one count was recorded for this clone. The V gene is TRBV19, the J gene TRBJ1-5, with D perhaps matching TRBD1 (6 bases). Trimming left V 3 bases short and J 7 bases short, with 10 bases between. Germline CDR1 LNHDA, CDR2 SQIVND (reference sequence). There are 13 residues in the CDR3. Here the CDR3 reads CASSMQGNQPQHF. CDR3 in DNA: TGTGCCAGTAGTATGCAGGGGAACCAGCCCCAGCATTTT.

This clone appeared once. This rearrangement joins TRBV9 to TRBJ2-7, with TRBD2 as a possible D gene (5 bases). Trimming cost V 0 bases and J 6 bases, with 13 bases left between them. The CDR3 is 14 residues long. CDR1 and CDR2 from the germline V gene are SGDLS and YYNGEE. As DNA, the CDR3 is TGTGCCAGCAGCGTAGTCGGTAGCGAATCCGAGCAGTACTTC. Protein sequence: CASSVVGSESEQYF.

The rearrangement joins TRBV18 to TRBJ1-2; TRBD1 agrees at 11 bases. The CDR3 sequence is 15 residues long. Germline assignment: CDR1 KGHSH and CDR2 LQKENI. V gave up 4 bases and J gave up 4 bases; unmatched junction bases: 5. The CDR3 sequence is CASSLPGQGVYGYTF. Written as DNA, the CDR3 is TGTGCCAGCTCACTCCCGGGACAGGGGGTCTATGGCTACACCTTC.

This chain links TRBV2 with TRBJ1-6; TRBD1 matches 8 bases. There are 17 residues in the CDR3. V lost 4 bases to trimming and J lost 1 base; unmatched junction nucleotides: 6. From germline, CDR1 is SNHLY and CDR2 FYNNEI. The CDR3 protein is CASSGGRDRSYNSPLHF. Written as DNA, the CDR3 is TGTGCCAGCAGTGGAGGCAGGGACAGGTCCTATAATTCACCCCTCCACTTT. Combining the CDR3 with reference TRBV2 and TRBJ1-6 gives the whole variable domain EPEVTQTPSHQVTQMGQEVILRCVPISNHLYFYWYRQILGQKVEFLVSFYNNEISEKSEIFDDQFSVERPDGSNFTLKIRSTKLEDSAMYFCASSGGRDRSYNSPLHFGNGTRLTVT.

This clone was observed once. The J gene is TRBJ1-6, the V gene TRBV18, with TRBD1 as a possible D gene (6 bases). Trimming stripped 0 bases from V and 10 bases from J, with 16 bases between. The V gene's germline CDR1 is KGHSH and CDR2 LQKENI. The CDR3 consists of 16 residues. CDR3 in amino acids: CASSPPQPGAGSPLHF. CDR3 nucleotide sequence: TGTGCCAGCTCACCACCTCAACCAGGGGCAGGATCACCCCTCCACTTT.

J is TRBJ2-6 and V is TRBV7-2; TRBD2 agrees at 7 bases. The CDR3 runs 17 residues. With V trimmed by 6 bases and J by 3 bases, 11 bases remained unmatched. Germline V gene sequence: CDR1 SGHTA, CDR2 FQGNSA. The CDR3 loop reads CASSKAGTRLGANVLTF. The CDR3 DNA reads as TGTGCCAGCAGTAAAGCGGGGACCCGCCTTGGGGCCAACGTCCTGACTTTC.